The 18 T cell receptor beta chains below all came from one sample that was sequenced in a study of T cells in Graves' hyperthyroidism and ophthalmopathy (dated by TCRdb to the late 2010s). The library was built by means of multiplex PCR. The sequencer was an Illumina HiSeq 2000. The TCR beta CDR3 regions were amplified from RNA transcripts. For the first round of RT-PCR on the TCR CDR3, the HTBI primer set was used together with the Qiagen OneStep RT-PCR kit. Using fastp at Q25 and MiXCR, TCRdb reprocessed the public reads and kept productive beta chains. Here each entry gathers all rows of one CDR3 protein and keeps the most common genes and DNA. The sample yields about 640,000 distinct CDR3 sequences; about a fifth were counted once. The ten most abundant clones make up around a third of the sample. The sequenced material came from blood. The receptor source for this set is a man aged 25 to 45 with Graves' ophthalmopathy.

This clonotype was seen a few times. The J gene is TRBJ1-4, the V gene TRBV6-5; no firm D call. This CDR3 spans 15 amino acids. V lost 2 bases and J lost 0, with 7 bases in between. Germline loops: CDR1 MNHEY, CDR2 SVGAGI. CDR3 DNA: TGTGCCAGCAGTTACGGCCTTGCAACTAATGAAAAACTGTTTTTT. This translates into CASSYGLATNEKLFF.

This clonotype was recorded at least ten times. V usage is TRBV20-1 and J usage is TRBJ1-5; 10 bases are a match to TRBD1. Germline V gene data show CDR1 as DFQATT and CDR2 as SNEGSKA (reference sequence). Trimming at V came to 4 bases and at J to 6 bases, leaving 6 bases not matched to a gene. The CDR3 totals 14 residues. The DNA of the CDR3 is TGCAGTGCTATTCGACAGGGGGCGAGTCAGCCCCAGCATTTT. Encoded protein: CSAIRQGASQPQHF.

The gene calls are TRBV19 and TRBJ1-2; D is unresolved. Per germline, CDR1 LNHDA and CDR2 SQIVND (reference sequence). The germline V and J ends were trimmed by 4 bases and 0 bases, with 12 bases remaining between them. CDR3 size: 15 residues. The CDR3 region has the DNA TGTGCCAGTAGTACCACCCGAGGAACTAACTATGGCTACACCTTC. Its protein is CASSTTRGTNYGYTF.

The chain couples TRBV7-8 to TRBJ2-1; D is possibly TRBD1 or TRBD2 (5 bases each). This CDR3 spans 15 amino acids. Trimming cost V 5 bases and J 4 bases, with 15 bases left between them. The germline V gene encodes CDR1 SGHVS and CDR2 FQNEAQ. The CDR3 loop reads CASSRRDGIYNEQFF. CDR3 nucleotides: TGTGCCAGCAGCCGACGGGACGGAATTTACAATGAGCAGTTCTTC.

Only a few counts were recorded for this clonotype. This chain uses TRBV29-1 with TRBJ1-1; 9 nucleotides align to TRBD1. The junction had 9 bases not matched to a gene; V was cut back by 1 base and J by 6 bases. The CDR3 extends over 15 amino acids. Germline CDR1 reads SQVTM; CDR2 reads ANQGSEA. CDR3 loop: CSVEVRDRASPEAFF. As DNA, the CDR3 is TGCAGCGTTGAAGTCCGGGACAGGGCAAGCCCTGAAGCTTTCTTT.

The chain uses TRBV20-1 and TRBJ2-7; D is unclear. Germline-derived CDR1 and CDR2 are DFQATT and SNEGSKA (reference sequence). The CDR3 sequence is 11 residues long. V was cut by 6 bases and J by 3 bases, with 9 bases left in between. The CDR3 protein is CSAPTNYEQYF. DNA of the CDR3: TGCAGTGCGCCTACTAACTACGAGCAGTACTTC.

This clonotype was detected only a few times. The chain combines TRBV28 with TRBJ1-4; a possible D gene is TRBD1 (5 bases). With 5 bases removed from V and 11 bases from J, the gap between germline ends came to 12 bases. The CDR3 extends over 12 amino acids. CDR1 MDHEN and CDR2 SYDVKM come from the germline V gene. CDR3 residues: CASSQNRGKLFF. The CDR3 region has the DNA TGTGCCAGCAGTCAGAACCGGGGGAAACTGTTTTTT.

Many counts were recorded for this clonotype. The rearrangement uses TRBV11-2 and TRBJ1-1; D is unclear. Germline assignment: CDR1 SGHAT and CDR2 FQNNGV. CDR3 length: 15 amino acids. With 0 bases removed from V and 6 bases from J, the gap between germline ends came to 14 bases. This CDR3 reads CASSLDYRRRAEAFF. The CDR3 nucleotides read TGTGCCAGCAGCTTAGATTACCGCAGGCGGGCTGAAGCTTTCTTT. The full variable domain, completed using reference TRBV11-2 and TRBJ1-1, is EAGVAQSPRYKIIEKRQSVAFWCNPISGHATLYWYQQILGQGPKLLIQFQNNGVVDDSQLPKDRFSAERLKGVDSTLKIQPAKLEDSAVYLCASSLDYRRRAEAFFGQGTRLTVV.

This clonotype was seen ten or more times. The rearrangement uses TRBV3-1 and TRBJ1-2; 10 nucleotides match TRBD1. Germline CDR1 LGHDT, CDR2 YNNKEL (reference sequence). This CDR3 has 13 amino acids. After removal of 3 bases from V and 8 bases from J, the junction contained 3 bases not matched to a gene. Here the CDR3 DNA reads TGTGCCAGCAGCCAGGACAGGGGGAAAGGCTACACCTTC. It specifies CASSQDRGKGYTF.

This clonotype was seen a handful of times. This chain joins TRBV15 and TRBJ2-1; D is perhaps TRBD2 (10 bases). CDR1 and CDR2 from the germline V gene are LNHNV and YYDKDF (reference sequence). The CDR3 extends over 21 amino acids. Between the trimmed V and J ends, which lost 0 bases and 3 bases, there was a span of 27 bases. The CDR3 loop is CATSREGTGTKLAGRYNEQFF. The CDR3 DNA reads TGTGCCACCAGCAGAGAGGGGACAGGGACGAAACTAGCGGGACGCTACAATGAGCAGTTCTTC.

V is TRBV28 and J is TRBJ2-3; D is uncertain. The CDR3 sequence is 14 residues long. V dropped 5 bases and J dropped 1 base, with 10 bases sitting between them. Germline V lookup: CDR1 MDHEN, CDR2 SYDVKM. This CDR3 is CASSPQLGTDTQYF. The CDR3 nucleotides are TGTGCCAGCAGTCCTCAGTTGGGCACAGATACGCAGTATTTT.

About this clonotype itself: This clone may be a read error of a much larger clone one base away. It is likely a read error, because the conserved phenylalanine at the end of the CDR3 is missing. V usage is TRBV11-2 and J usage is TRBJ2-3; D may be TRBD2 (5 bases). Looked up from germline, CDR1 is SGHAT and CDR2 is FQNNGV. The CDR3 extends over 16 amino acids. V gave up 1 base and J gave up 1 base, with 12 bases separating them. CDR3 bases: TGTGCCAGCAGCTTAGTTGGGAGACTCGGCACAGATACGCAGTATTCT. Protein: CASSLVGRLGTDTQYS.

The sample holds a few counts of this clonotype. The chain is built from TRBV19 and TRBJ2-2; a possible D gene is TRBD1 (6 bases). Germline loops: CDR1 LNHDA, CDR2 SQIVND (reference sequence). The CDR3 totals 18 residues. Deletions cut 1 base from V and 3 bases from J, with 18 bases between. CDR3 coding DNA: TGTGCCAGTAGTATAGGAGGGGGACACGCTTTCGACACCGGGGAGCTGTTTTTT. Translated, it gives CASSIGGGHAFDTGELFF.

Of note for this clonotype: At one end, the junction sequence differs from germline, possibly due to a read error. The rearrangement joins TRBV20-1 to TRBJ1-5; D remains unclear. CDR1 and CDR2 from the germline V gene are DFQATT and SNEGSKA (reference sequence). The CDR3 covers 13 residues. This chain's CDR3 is CSVRGMVNQPQNF. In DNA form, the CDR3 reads TGCAGTGTACGGGGAATGGTCAATCAGCCCCAGAATTTT.

The CDR3 spells CASSLAASRNTEAFF. The CDR3, as DNA: TGTGCCAGCAGTTTAGCGGCCAGTCGGAACACTGAAGCTTTCTTT. The chain combines TRBV28 with TRBJ1-1; D call uncertain. Trimming removed 2 bases from V and 1 base from J, with 11 bases in between. The CDR3 extends over 15 amino acids. Germline CDR1 and CDR2: MDHEN and SYDVKM.

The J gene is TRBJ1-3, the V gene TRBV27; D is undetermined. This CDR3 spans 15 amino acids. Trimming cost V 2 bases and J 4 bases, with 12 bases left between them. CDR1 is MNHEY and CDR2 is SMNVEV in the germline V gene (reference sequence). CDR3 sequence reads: CASSLRRAGGNTIYF. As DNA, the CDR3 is TGTGCCAGCAGTTTACGGCGGGCGGGGGGAAACACCATATATTTT.

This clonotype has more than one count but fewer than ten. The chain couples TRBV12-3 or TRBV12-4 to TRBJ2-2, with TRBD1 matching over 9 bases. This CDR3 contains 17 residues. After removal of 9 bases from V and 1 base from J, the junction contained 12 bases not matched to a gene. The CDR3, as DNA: TGTGCCAGTAGCAGGGGACAGGGTACCTTGAACACCGGGGAGCTGTTTTTT. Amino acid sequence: CASSRGQGTLNTGELFF.

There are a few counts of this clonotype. The CDR3 loop reads CSARDPNSKGNEQYF. The CDR3 coding sequence is TGCAGTGCTAGAGATCCCAATTCGAAGGGGAACGAGCAGTACTTC. The J gene is TRBJ2-7, the V gene TRBV20-1; D may be TRBD1 (5 bases). Germline-derived CDR1 and CDR2 are DFQATT and SNEGSKA (reference sequence). Trimming took 0 bases from V and 5 from J, leaving 17 bases between them. There are 15 residues in the CDR3.